This TCR beta chain appears in the sequencing data of a study of cytomegalovirus exposure and HLA in healthy donors. Assay used: immunoSEQ multiplex PCR; TCRdb lists only in-frame clones, some missing. The profile shows 55,000 to 80,000 clones, around 95% of them singletons. Germline V lookup: CDR1 MGHRA, CDR2 YSYEKL. Trimming shortened V by 1 base and J by 1 base, and 11 bases separated the two germline ends. The CDR3 extends over 15 amino acids. The receptor was derived from a woman in her late teens or twenties in good health and CMV-seropositive. The sample comprised PBMCs. V gene TRBV4-1 combines with J gene TRBJ2-7, with TRBD2 as a possible D gene (5 bases). CDR3 sequence (DNA): TGCGCCAGCAGCCAAGCCCCCGGGGATTCCTACGAGCAGTACTTC. Amino acid sequence: CASSQAPGDSYEQYF.